This T cell receptor beta chain originates from a study of PD-L1 blockade in urothelial cancer. Study outcomes and limitations: It was durable-benefit patients whose tumor-associated blood clones expanded more at 3 weeks.

Remarks on this clone: The antigen remains unidentified.

J was trimmed by 2 bases and V by 3 bases; bases with no gene match: 4. CDR3 length: 16 amino acids. Germline assignment: CDR1 SGDLS and CDR2 YYNGEE. The protocol was immunoSEQ multiplex PCR, while the TCRdb copy is restricted to in-frame clones and leaves out a portion. The top ten clones hold 2% to 2.5% of a sample with 90,000 to 120,000 clones, about 85% of them seen once. The origin of this receptor is a man over 45 with urothelial cancer. The chain is built from TRBV9 and TRBJ2-2; 10 bases match TRBD1. This material consisted of PBMCs, taken around atezolizumab (anti-PD-L1) treatment. The CDR3 DNA reads as TGTGCCAGCAGCGGCCGGGACAGGGGAAACACCGGGGAGCTGTTTTTT. This encodes CASSGRDRGNTGELFF.